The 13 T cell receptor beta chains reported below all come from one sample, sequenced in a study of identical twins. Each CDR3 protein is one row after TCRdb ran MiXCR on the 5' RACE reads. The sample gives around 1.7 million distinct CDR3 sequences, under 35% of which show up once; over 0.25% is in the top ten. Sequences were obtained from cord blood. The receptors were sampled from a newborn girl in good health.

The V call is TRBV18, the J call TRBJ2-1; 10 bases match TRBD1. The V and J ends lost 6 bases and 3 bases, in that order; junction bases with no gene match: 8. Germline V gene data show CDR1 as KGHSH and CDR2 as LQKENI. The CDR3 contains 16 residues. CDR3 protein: CASSLGGTGVYNEQFF. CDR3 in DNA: TGTGCCAGCTCGCTTGGTGGGACAGGGGTCTACAATGAGCAGTTCTTC.

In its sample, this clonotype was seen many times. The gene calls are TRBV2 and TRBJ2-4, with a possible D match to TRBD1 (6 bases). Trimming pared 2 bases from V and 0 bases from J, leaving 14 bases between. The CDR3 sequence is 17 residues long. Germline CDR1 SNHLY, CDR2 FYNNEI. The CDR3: CASSESRDTLAKNIQYF. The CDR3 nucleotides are TGTGCCAGCAGTGAATCCCGGGACACATTAGCCAAAAACATTCAGTACTTC.

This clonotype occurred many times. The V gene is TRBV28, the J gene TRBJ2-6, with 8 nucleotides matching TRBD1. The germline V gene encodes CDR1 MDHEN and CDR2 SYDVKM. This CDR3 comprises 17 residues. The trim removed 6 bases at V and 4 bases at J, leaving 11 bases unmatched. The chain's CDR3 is CASSYGQGASGANVLTF. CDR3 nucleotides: TGTGCCAGCAGCTACGGACAGGGCGCTTCAGGGGCCAACGTCCTGACTTTC.

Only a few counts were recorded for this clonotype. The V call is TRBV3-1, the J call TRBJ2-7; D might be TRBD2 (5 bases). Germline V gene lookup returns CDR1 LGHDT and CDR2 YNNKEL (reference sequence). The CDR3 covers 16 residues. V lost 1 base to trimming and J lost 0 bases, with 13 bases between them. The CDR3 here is CASSQGRAVLSYEQYF. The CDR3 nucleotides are TGTGCCAGCAGCCAAGGGCGGGCAGTCCTCTCCTACGAGCAGTACTTC.

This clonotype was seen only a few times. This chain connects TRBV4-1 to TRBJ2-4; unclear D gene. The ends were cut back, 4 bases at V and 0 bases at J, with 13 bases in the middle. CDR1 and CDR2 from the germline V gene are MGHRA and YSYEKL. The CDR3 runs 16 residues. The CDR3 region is CASSLSIGLAKNIQYF. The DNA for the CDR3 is TGCGCCAGCAGCCTCAGTATCGGGTTAGCCAAAAACATTCAGTACTTC.

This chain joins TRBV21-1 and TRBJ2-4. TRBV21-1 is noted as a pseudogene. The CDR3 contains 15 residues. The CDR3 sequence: CASSNGVGAKNIQYF. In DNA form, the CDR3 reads TGTGCCAGCAGCAACGGGGTAGGGGCCAAAAACATTCAGTACTTC.

The CDR3 bases are TGTGCCAGCAGTTTAAGACACCCGAACACTGAAGCTTTCTTT. The encoded protein is CASSLRHPNTEAFF. V is TRBV28 and J is TRBJ1-1; unclear D gene. CDR3 length: 14 residues. Germline CDR1 and CDR2: MDHEN and SYDVKM. The V and J ends lost 2 bases and 1 base respectively, with 8 bases between them.

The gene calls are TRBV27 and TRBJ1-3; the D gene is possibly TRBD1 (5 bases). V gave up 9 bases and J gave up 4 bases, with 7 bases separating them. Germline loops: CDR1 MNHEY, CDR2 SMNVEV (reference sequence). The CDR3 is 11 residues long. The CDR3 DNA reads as TGTGCCAGGGGGCGGGGAAACACCATATATTTT. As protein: CARGRGNTIYF.

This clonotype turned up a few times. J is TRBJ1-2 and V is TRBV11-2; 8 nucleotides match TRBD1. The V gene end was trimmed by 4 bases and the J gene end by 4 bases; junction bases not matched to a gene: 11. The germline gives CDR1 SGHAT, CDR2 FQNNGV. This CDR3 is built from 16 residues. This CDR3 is CASSSSLRQGAYGYTF. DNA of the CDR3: TGTGCCAGCAGCTCCTCTCTGAGGCAGGGGGCCTATGGCTACACCTTC.

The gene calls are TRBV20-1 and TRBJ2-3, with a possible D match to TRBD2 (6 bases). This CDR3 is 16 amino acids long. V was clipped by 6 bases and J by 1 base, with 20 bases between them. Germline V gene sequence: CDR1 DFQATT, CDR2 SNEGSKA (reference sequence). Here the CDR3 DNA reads TGCAGTGCACGTCCTGCCCGCGGGGACCGCACAGATACGCAGTATTTT. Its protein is CSARPARGDRTDTQYF.

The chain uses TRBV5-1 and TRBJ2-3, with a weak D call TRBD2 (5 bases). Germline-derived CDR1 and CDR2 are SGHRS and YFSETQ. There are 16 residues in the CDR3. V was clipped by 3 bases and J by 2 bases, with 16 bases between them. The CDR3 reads CASSWPRGPTTDTQYF. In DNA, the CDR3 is TGCGCCAGCAGCTGGCCCCGGGGTCCTACCACAGATACGCAGTATTTT.

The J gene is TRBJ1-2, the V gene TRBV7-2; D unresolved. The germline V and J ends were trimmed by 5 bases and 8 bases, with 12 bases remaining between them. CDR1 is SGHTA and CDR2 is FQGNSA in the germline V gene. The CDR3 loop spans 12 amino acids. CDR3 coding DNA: TGTGCCAGCAGCCCAGACCTGGGGGGCTACACCTTC. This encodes CASSPDLGGYTF.

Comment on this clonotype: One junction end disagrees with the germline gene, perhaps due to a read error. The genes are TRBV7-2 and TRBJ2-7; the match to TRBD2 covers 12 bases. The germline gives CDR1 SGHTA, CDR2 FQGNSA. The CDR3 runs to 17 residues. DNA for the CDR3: TGTGCCGGCAGCCCATTTGTTCTAGCGGGAGGGTCCTACGAGCAGTACTTC. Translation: CAGSPFVLAGGSYEQYF.